Sequencing of this T cell receptor beta chain was carried out in a study of blood T cell repertoires in COVID-19. Germline trimming cut 3 bases from V and 1 base from J; bases unmatched to any gene: 2. Per germline, CDR1 MNHEY and CDR2 SMNVEV (reference sequence). The CDR3 has 15 amino acids. In the original workflow: By means of reference gene primer amplification, nucleated cell counts were estimated. Measured with immunoSEQ multiplex PCR; TCRdb has only the in-frame clones, and not every one. The DNA was the basis for D and trimming; V, J and clone size are from that table. The table shows tens of thousands of clones, with around four fifths occurring only once.

The sequence was collected from a man aged 70-80 years with acute or convalescent COVID-19. The rearrangement links TRBV27 to TRBJ1-5; 8 bases agree with TRBD1. The sequenced sample consisted of peripheral blood. Written as DNA, the CDR3 is TGTGCCAGCAGTTTCAGGACAGGGAGCAATCAGCCCCAGCATTTT. This translates into CASSFRTGSNQPQHF.